This is a list of T cell receptor beta chains from one sample in a study of blood T cell repertoires in COVID-19. TCRdb's copy holds only in-frame clones and misses some; the assay was immunoSEQ multiplex PCR. The sample includes tens of thousands of clones, 88% seen only once; the top ten take roughly a tenth. Sequenced: PBMCs or T cells enriched from blood (not recorded which). The receptors derive from a woman between 40 and 50 years old who had recovered from COVID-19. CDR3s include the opening cysteine and the closing phenylalanine or tryptophan. A D gene is named only where the DNA matches it firmly. Clone sizes are given selectively: once, few, many, or a class where the clone is expanded.

>TRBV19|TRBJ2-5|NA|NA
TGTGCTAGGGGGAGATTTGCCCTTTCGGGGGAGACCCAGTACTTC
CARGRFALSGETQYF
>TRBV10-1|TRBJ2-3|TRBD2|NA
TGCGCCAGCAGGCGGGAGGTCTCAGATACGCAGTATTTT
CASRREVSDTQYF
>TRBV29-1|TRBJ2-3|NA|NA
TGCAGCGTTGGGCAATCGTCCACAGATACGCAGTATTTT
CSVGQSSTDTQYF
>TRBV6-5|TRBJ2-2|NA|NA
TGTGCCAGCGTGGGGCCCCCAGCCGGGGAGCTGTTTTTT
CASVGPPAGELFF
>TRBV4-1|TRBJ1-3|NA|NA
TGCGCCAGCAGCCAAGGTTCGATTAGCGAGGGAAACACCATATATTTT
CASSQGSISEGNTIYF
>TRBV7-2|TRBJ2-3|TRBD2|NA
TGTGCCAGCAGCTTCCTTAGCGGGCCTAGCACAGATACGCAGTATTTT
CASSFLSGPSTDTQYF
>TRBV19|TRBJ2-2|TRBD2|NA
TGTGCCAGTAGTATTCTAGCGGGGCTGCCCTTGAACACCGGGGAGCTGTTTTTT
CASSILAGLPLNTGELFF
>TRBV29-1|TRBJ2-7|NA|NA
TGCAGCGTTGAGGGTCGGACAGTCGGGGGGACACGGGGGCAGTACTTC
CSVEGRTVGGTRGQYF
>TRBV6-5|TRBJ1-6|TRBD1|NA
TGTGCCAGCAGTTACTCGGGACAGATAGTTAATTCACCCCTCCACTTT
CASSYSGQIVNSPLHF
>TRBV12-3/TRBV12-4|TRBJ2-7|TRBD1|NA
TGTGCCAGCCGACAGGGGGCCCTGAACGAGCAGTACTTC
CASRQGALNEQYF
>TRBV24-1|TRBJ2-1|NA|NA
TGTGCCACCACTCCAGGTGGTGAGCAGTTCTTC
CATTPGGEQFF
>TRBV19|TRBJ2-7|TRBD1|NA
TGTGCCAGTACCAAGACAGGGGGCGATTACGAGCAGTACTTC
CASTKTGGDYEQYF
>TRBV15|TRBJ1-1|NA|NA
TGTGCCACCAGCAGAGTGGGGGGTTCTGAAGCTTTCTTT
CATSRVGGSEAFF
>TRBV5-6|TRBJ2-7|NA|NA
TGTGCCAGCAGCTTCGGTCAGGGTACCTACGAGCAGTACTTC
CASSFGQGTYEQYF
>TRBV15|TRBJ1-4|TRBD1|NA
TGTGCCACCAGCAGGGGCTTGGCAGGGGGTGAAAAACTGTTTTTT
CATSRGLAGGEKLFF
>TRBV13|TRBJ2-7|TRBD1|NA
TGTGCCAGCAGCTCTACCGGGACAGGCTACGAGCAGTACTTC
CASSSTGTGYEQYF
>TRBV11-2|TRBJ2-7|TRBD2|once
TGTGCCAGCAGCTTAGATACTAGCGGAGCCTACGAGCAGTACTTC
CASSLDTSGAYEQYF
>TRBV6-5|TRBJ2-3|TRBD1|NA
TGTGCCAGCACCCGGGACAGGGGATTCACAGATACGCAGTATTTT
CASTRDRGFTDTQYF
>TRBV29-1|TRBJ2-5|TRBD1|NA
TGCAGCGTTGAAATTTGGGGGAACGGACAGGGGGCAAAAGAGACCCAGTACTTC
CSVEIWGNGQGAKETQYF
>TRBV11-2|TRBJ2-3|TRBD2|NA
TGTGCCAGCAGCTTAGGGGAGGGCTGGCGGGGGATCACAGATACGCAGTATTTT
CASSLGEGWRGITDTQYF
>TRBV2|TRBJ1-1|NA|NA
TGTGCCAGCAGTGAAGGGGGGCGGGAAGCTTTCTTT
CASSEGGREAFF
>TRBV11-3|TRBJ2-7|NA|NA
TGTGCCAGCAGCCGAGAAACAGGGAACTACGAGCAGTACTTC
CASSRETGNYEQYF
>TRBV11-2|TRBJ2-1|NA|NA
TGTGCCAGCACCGATAGAAGATCCTCCAATGAGCAGTTCTTC
CASTDRRSSNEQFF
>TRBV19|TRBJ1-4|NA|NA
TGTGCCAGCAACTCAGGGATCACAACTAATGAAAAACTGTTTTTT
CASNSGITTNEKLFF
>TRBV20-1|TRBJ2-3|TRBD2|NA
TGCAGTGCTAGTATCGGGGGGGGCCGCGCAGATACGCAGTATTTT
CSASIGGGRADTQYF
>TRBV12-3/TRBV12-4|TRBJ2-1|NA|NA
TGTGCCAGCAGTTCTTGGGAGAATGAGCAGTTCTTC
CASSSWENEQFF
>TRBV5-1|TRBJ1-1|NA|NA
TGCGCCAGCAGCTTGGTGCAGGGAAGGGGCACTGAAGCTTTCTTT
CASSLVQGRGTEAFF
>TRBV7-6|TRBJ2-3|NA|NA
TGTGCCAGCAGCTCCTTGAGCGGAGCCGGTACGCAGTATTTT
CASSSLSGAGTQYF
>TRBV19|TRBJ2-7|TRBD2|NA
TGTGCCAGTAGTACCATCAGCGGGGGGAACTACGAGCAGTACTTC
CASSTISGGNYEQYF
>TRBV21-1|TRBJ1-1|NA|few
TGTGCCAGCAGCAACCGGACAGGGTGGAGTGTAGCTTTCTTT
CASSNRTGWSVAFF
>TRBV4-2|TRBJ1-4|TRBD1|NA
TGTGCCAGCAGCCAATCCTCGGACAGGGGCGGCGAAAAACTGTTTTTT
CASSQSSDRGGEKLFF
>TRBV15|TRBJ2-7|TRBD2|NA
TGTGCCACCCGCCTAGCGGGGAGCTCCTACGAGCAGTACTTC
CATRLAGSSYEQYF
>TRBV19|TRBJ1-5|NA|NA
TGTGCCAGTAGTATGGGCCCGACGAGGGATCAGCCCCAGCATTTT
CASSMGPTRDQPQHF
>TRBV9|TRBJ1-4|NA|NA
TGTGCCAGCAGCGTGACTCAGGGGTCAGGGGAAAAACTGTTTTTT
CASSVTQGSGEKLFF
>TRBV5-1|TRBJ2-1|TRBD2|NA
TGCGCCAGCAGCCCGGGAGGGGGCTACAATGAGCAGTTCTTC
CASSPGGGYNEQFF
>TRBV25-1|TRBJ1-5|TRBD1|NA
TGTGCCAGCAGTGGGACAGGAGTTACTAATCAGCCCCAGCATTTT
CASSGTGVTNQPQHF
>TRBV9|TRBJ2-7|TRBD1|NA
TGTGCCAGCAGCGGGACAGGGGCGGACGAGCAGTACTTC
CASSGTGADEQYF
>TRBV7-9|TRBJ2-2|TRBD2|NA
TGTGCCAGCAGCTTCCTAGCGGGGGGTGTAACCGGGGAGCTGTTTTTT
CASSFLAGGVTGELFF
>TRBV6-7|TRBJ1-5|NA|NA
TGTGCCAGCAGTTACCCCGGACAGATTTATAGCAATCAGCCCCAGCATTTT
CASSYPGQIYSNQPQHF
>TRBV9|TRBJ2-3|TRBD1|NA
TGTGCCAGCAGCGCCCAGACAGGGGTTAGGGGCACAGATACGCAGTATTTT
CASSAQTGVRGTDTQYF
>TRBV5-8|TRBJ1-2|NA|NA
TGTGCCAGCAGCTTTTTAAGACAGGCGTTGTTGAGGAGGAACACCTTC
CASSFLRQALLRRNTF
>TRBV5-4|TRBJ1-2|NA|NA
TGTGCCAGCAGCTTACGGGGTCGAAACTATGGCTACACCTTC
CASSLRGRNYGYTF
>TRBV5-4|TRBJ2-4|NA|NA
TGTGCCAGCAGCTTGGAGTACGGGAGCAAAAACATTCAGTACTTC
CASSLEYGSKNIQYF
>TRBV14|TRBJ2-7|NA|once
TGTGCCAGCAGCCAAGATCTGGGCACCTACTCCGAGCAGTACTTC
CASSQDLGTYSEQYF
>TRBV27|TRBJ1-4|NA|NA
TGTGCCAGCAGTTTAGTTCAGGCCACTAATGAAAAACTGTTTTTT
CASSLVQATNEKLFF
>TRBV18|TRBJ2-5|NA|NA
TGTGCCAGCTCACCTGGTTTAGCAGAGACCCAGTACTTC
CASSPGLAETQYF
>TRBV6-4|TRBJ2-1|NA|NA
TGTGCCAGCAGTGAATTCGACTCCCCAACGGGTGAGCAGTTCTTC
CASSEFDSPTGEQFF
>TRBV5-1|TRBJ2-2|NA|NA
TGCGCCAGCAGCTTGGCGCAGACTAACACCGGGGAGCTGTTTTTT
CASSLAQTNTGELFF
>TRBV7-9|TRBJ1-5|NA|once
TGTGCCAGCAGCACAGACAGAGACGTCAATCAGCCCCAGCATTTT
CASSTDRDVNQPQHF
>TRBV11-3|TRBJ1-2|NA|NA
TGTGCCAGCAGCCAAGCAGGGGTCTATGGCTACACCTTC
CASSQAGVYGYTF
>TRBV7-2|TRBJ2-7|NA|NA
TGTGCCAGCAGCCACGGACTGCATGACTTCTCCTACGAGCAGTACTTC
CASSHGLHDFSYEQYF
>TRBV9|TRBJ2-3|TRBD1|NA
TGTGCCAGCAGCGTAGATAGGGGGCAAGATACGCAGTATTTT
CASSVDRGQDTQYF
>TRBV10-1|TRBJ2-3|NA|NA
TGCGCCAGCAGTGAGATTCTGGGGGGAGTGTCAGATACGCAGTATTTT
CASSEILGGVSDTQYF
>TRBV19|TRBJ1-5|NA|NA
TGTGCCTCCGACGGGTATAGCAATCAGCCCCAGCATTTT
CASDGYSNQPQHF